This is a list of T cell receptor beta chains from one sample in a study of cytomegalovirus exposure and HLA in healthy donors. Sequenced by immunoSEQ multiplex PCR; TCRdb stores in-frame clones only, minus some. The sample gives roughly 120,000 clones, approximately 89% of which show up once; around 1.9% is in the top ten. The sample was PBMCs. These receptors all come from a man aged 18 to 30 in good health and CMV-seronegative. Each CDR3 is given with its conserved first and last residue. A D gene is named only where the DNA matches it firmly. Clone sizes are given selectively: once, few, many, or a class where the clone is expanded.

>TRBD1|.|TRBJ2-3|TRBV10-3
TGTGCCACAACCGGGACAGCCGAAGATACGCAGTATTTT
CATTGTAEDTQYF
>.|.|TRBJ2-5|TRBV11-2
TGTGCCAGCACCCTAAGTCCCGAGACCCAGTACTTC
CASTLSPETQYF
>.|.|TRBJ2-7|TRBV5-6
TGTGCCAGCAGCTCGCGCAGGAGGGGTAGTTACGAGCAGTACTTC
CASSSRRRGSYEQYF
>TRBD1|.|TRBJ1-2|TRBV25-1
TGTGCCAGCAGTCCCGACAGGGGGGGTGGCTACACCTTC
CASSPDRGGGYTF
>.|.|TRBJ2-7|TRBV4-1
TGCGCCAGCAGCCAGATCGGGACTGAATACGAGCAGTACTTC
CASSQIGTEYEQYF
>TRBD2|once|TRBJ2-3|TRBV6-4
TGTGCCAGCAGTGTCGGTGTAGCGGGGGGGCCCTCCACAGATACGCAGTATTTT
CASSVGVAGGPSTDTQYF
>.|.|TRBJ1-2|TRBV4-2
TGTGCCAGCAGCCAAGATCTGGCCGGGGGTTTGGGGTATGGCTACACCTTC
CASSQDLAGGLGYGYTF
>TRBD1|.|TRBJ2-7|TRBV4-1
TGCGCCAGCAGAGCCGGGACAGGGGGCTTTTACGAGCAGTACTTC
CASRAGTGGFYEQYF
>.|.|TRBJ1-5|TRBV19
TGTGCCAGTAGTGGGGCTTCAAGGGTACAGCCCCAGCATTTT
CASSGASRVQPQHF
>.|.|TRBJ2-7|TRBV11-2
TGTGCCAGCAGCTTAGATGGAGGCAGAACATCCTACTACGAGCAGTACTTC
CASSLDGGRTSYYEQYF
>.|.|TRBJ1-1|TRBV7-9
TGTGCCAGCAGCACGACAGGGAACACTGAAGCTTTCTTT
CASSTTGNTEAFF
>.|.|TRBJ1-2|TRBV15
TGTGCCACCAGCAGGACTGAGGCCGTCTATGGCTACACCTTC
CATSRTEAVYGYTF
>.|.|TRBJ1-5|TRBV4-2
TGTGCCAGCAGCCGCACGCGGGACCTAAGTCGTGGTCAGCCCCAGCATTTT
CASSRTRDLSRGQPQHF
>TRBD1|.|TRBJ1-2|TRBV7-2
TGTGCCAGCAGGAATCCGGGACAGCTACGGGGTGGCTACACCTTC
CASRNPGQLRGGYTF
>TRBD1|.|TRBJ2-1|TRBV11-2
TGTGCCAGCAGCGCCCTAAGGGGGCGCTACAATGAGCAGTTCTTC
CASSALRGRYNEQFF
>.|.|TRBJ1-5|TRBV6-6
TGTGCCAGCAGTTACCAGGAAGCCGCCCAGCCCCAGCATTTT
CASSYQEAAQPQHF
>.|.|TRBJ2-7|TRBV28
TGTGCCAGCATGACGGGGGGCCCAATCGACGAGCAGTACTTC
CASMTGGPIDEQYF
>.|.|TRBJ1-3|TRBV28
TGTGCCAGCAGGACCGGCTGGCGGAACACCATATATTTT
CASRTGWRNTIYF
>TRBD1|once|TRBJ2-7|TRBV10-3
TGTGCCATCAGTGAGTCAGGACAGGGCACGCCCGACGAGCAGTACTTC
CAISESGQGTPDEQYF
>TRBD1|.|TRBJ2-1|TRBV11-3
TGTGCCAGCAGCTTAGATTCGACAGGGACCTACAATGAGCAGTTCTTC
CASSLDSTGTYNEQFF
>TRBD1|once|TRBJ2-2|TRBV6-6
TGTGCCAGCATCAGGGGGCTGGACACCGGGGAGCTGTTTTTT
CASIRGLDTGELFF
>TRBD1|.|TRBJ1-1|TRBV28
TGTGCCAGCAGTCTACAGGGGGTGAACACTGAAGCTTTCTTT
CASSLQGVNTEAFF
>.|few|TRBJ1-5|TRBV19
TGTGCCAGGCGTCTCGGGGGATGTGGCAATCAGCCCCAGCATTTT
CARRLGGCGNQPQHF
>.|once|TRBJ1-5|TRBV5-1
TGCGCCAGCAGCCTGGCAGGTCTAAGTGATGAACCCCAGCATTTT
CASSLAGLSDEPQHF
>TRBD1|.|TRBJ1-1|TRBV4-3
TGCGCCAGCAGCCAAGCCAGGACAGGGTTGGGGACTGAAGCTTTCTTT
CASSQARTGLGTEAFF
>.|.|TRBJ2-1|TRBV9
TGTGCCAGCAGCTCCCATAGCGGATCCTACAATGAGCAGTTCTTC
CASSSHSGSYNEQFF
>TRBD2|.|TRBJ2-7|TRBV5-1
TGCGCCAGCAGCAAGGGACTAGTCTGGGACTTC
CASSKGLVWDF
>.|.|TRBJ2-5|TRBV15
TGTGCCACCAGCAGAGATGAGGCTGATGAAGAGACCCAGTACTTC
CATSRDEADEETQYF
>TRBD2|once|TRBJ2-1|TRBV5-4
TGTGCCAGCACCAGACTAGCGGGAGGTTACAATGAGCAGTTCTTC
CASTRLAGGYNEQFF
>TRBD1|once|TRBJ2-3|TRBV5-6
TGTGCCAGCAGATCGACAGGGGCCACGTACACAGATACGCAGTATTTT
CASRSTGATYTDTQYF
>TRBD1|.|TRBJ1-2|TRBV5-4
TGTGCCAGCAGCTATGGAGGGACAGGGGGAAGCTATGGCTACACCTTC
CASSYGGTGGSYGYTF
>.|.|TRBJ2-7|TRBV19
TGTGCCAGTAGTATCACAGGGAGCTCCTACGAGCAGTACTTC
CASSITGSSYEQYF
>TRBD2|.|TRBJ2-2|TRBV4-1
TGCGCCAGCAGCCAAGCTAGCGGGAGGGCCGCCGGGGAGCTGTTTTTT
CASSQASGRAAGELFF
>.|.|TRBJ2-2|TRBV28
TGTGCCAGCAGTTTTGGGGCGATAGGGGCCGACACCGGGGAGCTGTTTTTT
CASSFGAIGADTGELFF
>.|.|TRBJ1-2|TRBV6-5
TGTGCCAGCATGAGCAGGGAAGCAAGTGGCTACACCTTC
CASMSREASGYTF
>.|.|TRBJ1-2|TRBV12-1
TGTGCCAGCAGCTCAATAACCCGGACAGGGGGGCTCTATGGCTACACCTTC
CASSSITRTGGLYGYTF
>.|.|TRBJ2-2|TRBV7-6
TGTGCCAGCAGCTTTGGAGGGGACGACACCGGGGAGCTGTTTTTT
CASSFGGDDTGELFF
>TRBD2|.|TRBJ2-2|TRBV28
TGTGCCAGCAGTTTAGCGGGAGATGGTGACGCCGGGGAGCTGTTTTTT
CASSLAGDGDAGELFF